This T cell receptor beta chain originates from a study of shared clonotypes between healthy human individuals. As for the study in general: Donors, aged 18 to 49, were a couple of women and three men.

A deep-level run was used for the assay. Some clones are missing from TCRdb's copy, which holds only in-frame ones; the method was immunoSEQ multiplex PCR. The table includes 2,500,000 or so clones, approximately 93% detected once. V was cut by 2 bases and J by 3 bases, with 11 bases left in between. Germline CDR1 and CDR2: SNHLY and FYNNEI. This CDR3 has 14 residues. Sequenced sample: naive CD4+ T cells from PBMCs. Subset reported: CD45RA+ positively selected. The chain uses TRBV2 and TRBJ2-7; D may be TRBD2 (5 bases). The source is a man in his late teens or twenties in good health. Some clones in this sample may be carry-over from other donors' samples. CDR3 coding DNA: TGTGCCAGCAGTGAATTGGGAGCCCACTACGAGCAGTACTTC. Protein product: CASSELGAHYEQYF.